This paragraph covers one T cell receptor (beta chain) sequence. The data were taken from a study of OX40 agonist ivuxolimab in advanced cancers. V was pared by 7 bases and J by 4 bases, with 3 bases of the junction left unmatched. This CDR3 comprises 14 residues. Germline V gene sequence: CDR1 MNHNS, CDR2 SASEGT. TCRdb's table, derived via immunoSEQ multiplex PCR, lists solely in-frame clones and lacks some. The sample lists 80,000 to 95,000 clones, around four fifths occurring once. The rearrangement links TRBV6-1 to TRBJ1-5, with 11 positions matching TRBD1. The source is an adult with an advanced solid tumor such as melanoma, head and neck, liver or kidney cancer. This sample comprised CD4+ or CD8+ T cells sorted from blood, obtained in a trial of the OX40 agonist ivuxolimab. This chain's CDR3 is CASKGQGVNQPQHF. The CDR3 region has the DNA TGTGCCAGCAAGGGACAGGGGGTTAATCAGCCCCAGCATTTT.